A single sample is the source of the 12 T cell receptor beta chains below, sequenced in a study of blood T cell repertoires in COVID-19. Here immunoSEQ multiplex PCR was the method, and the copy in TCRdb shows in-frame clones only, minus some. This table has more than 200,000 clones, 86% appearing once. Sequencing input: peripheral blood. The receptor set was obtained from a woman aged 45-60 years with COVID-19, enrolled during active disease.

The chain combines TRBV10-3 with TRBJ1-3, with D perhaps TRBD1 (6 bases). Trimming cost V 6 bases and J 0 bases, with 6 bases left between them. The CDR3 loop spans 13 amino acids. Germline V lookup: CDR1 ENHRY, CDR2 SYGVKD. As DNA, the CDR3 is TGTGCCATCAGGGACAGCTCTGGAAACACCATATATTTT. This translates into CAIRDSSGNTIYF.

This clone has only one observation. The chain recombines TRBV6-1 with TRBJ1-2; 7 bases are a match to TRBD1. With 0 bases clipped from V and 4 bases from J, the junction kept 5 bases outside the gene matches. Germline V CDR1 and CDR2: MNHNS, SASEGT. CDR3 length: 15 residues. CDR3 DNA: TGTGCCAGCAGTGAAGCGGGGGACAGAGCCTATGGCTACACCTTC. Its translation: CASSEAGDRAYGYTF.

The J gene is TRBJ1-2, the V gene TRBV7-2, with TRBD1 identical over 10 bases. Germline V gene lookup returns CDR1 SGHTA and CDR2 FQGNSA. CDR3 length: 14 amino acids. Unmatched junction bases numbered 9, after V lost 6 bases and J lost 8 bases. The CDR3 nucleotides read TGTGCCAGCAGACAGTCCGGGACAGGGGAAGGCTACACCTTC. It yields the protein CASRQSGTGEGYTF.

The genes are TRBV5-1 and TRBJ2-2; a possible D gene is TRBD2 (7 bases). The CDR3 has 15 residues. CDR1 and CDR2 from the germline V gene are SGHRS and YFSETQ. Trimming left V 2 bases short and J 1 base short, with 9 bases between. The CDR3 nucleotides read TGCGCCAGCAGCTTAGGGGGGGAGAACACCGGGGAGCTGTTTTTT. This translates into CASSLGGENTGELFF. Based on the CDR3 plus reference TRBV5-1 and TRBJ2-2, the full variable domain is KAGVTQTPRYLIKTRGQQVTLSCSPISGHRSVSWYQQTPGQGLQFLFEYFSETQRNKGNFPGRFSGRQFSNSRSEMNVSTLELGDSALYLCASSLGGENTGELFFGEGSRLTVL.

V and J are TRBV18 and TRBJ1-1, with D maybe TRBD1 (5 bases). The germline gives CDR1 KGHSH, CDR2 LQKENI. Trimming removed 1 base from V and 6 bases from J, with 15 bases in between. This CDR3 has 15 residues. The CDR3 loop is CASSPRQGLGPEAFF. CDR3 DNA: TGTGCCAGCTCACCACGTCAGGGATTGGGCCCTGAAGCTTTCTTT.

J is TRBJ2-3 and V is TRBV19, with D uncertain. Trimming took 0 bases from V and 4 from J, leaving 5 bases between them. Germline V gives CDR1 LNHDA, CDR2 SQIVND (reference sequence). The CDR3 length is 13 residues. The CDR3 DNA follows: TGTGCCAGTAGTATAGATCATCCAGATACGCAGTATTTT. Its protein product is CASSIDHPDTQYF.

The chain carries TRBV11-3 and TRBJ2-1; tentatively, D is TRBD2 (6 bases). There are 16 residues in the CDR3. Germline CDR1 reads SGHNT; CDR2 reads YENEEA. V dropped 1 base and J dropped 2 bases, with 12 bases sitting between them. The DNA for the CDR3 is TGTGCCAGCAGCTTAGTAGGAATAGCGGCCTACAATGAGCAGTTCTTC. Amino acids: CASSLVGIAAYNEQFF.

V and J are TRBV1 and TRBJ2-1; the D segment call TRBD1 is taken from the table without a DNA check. TRBV1 is deemed a pseudogene. There are 17 residues in the CDR3. The CDR3 DNA follows: TGCACCAGCAGCCAGGCCAACACGGGACATCACTACAATGAGCAGTTCTTC. Its translation is CTSSQANTGHHYNEQFF.

The CDR3 nucleotides read TGTGCCAGTACTAGCACAGATACGCAGTATTTT. Translating gives CASTSTDTQYF. The chain has TRBV19 and TRBJ2-3, with D unresolved. V shed 7 bases and J shed 0 bases, with 2 bases lying between them. Germline V lookup: CDR1 LNHDA, CDR2 SQIVND (reference sequence). This CDR3 is built from 11 residues.

The chain employs TRBV7-8 and TRBJ2-2; no firm D call. The V and J ends lost 3 bases and 1 base respectively, with 9 bases between them. CDR3 length equals 15 residues. CDR1 is SGHVS and CDR2 is FQNEAQ in the germline V gene. The CDR3 loop reads CASSFYIQNTGELFF. CDR3 sequence (DNA): TGTGCCAGCAGCTTTTACATCCAGAACACCGGGGAGCTGTTTTTT.

The chain recombines TRBV6-2 or TRBV6-3 with TRBJ1-5, with TRBD1 as a possible D gene (5 bases). The CDR3 length is 14 residues. With 6 bases removed from V and 9 bases from J, the gap between germline ends came to 18 bases. Germline lookup yields CDR1 MNHEY and CDR2 SVGEGT. CDR3 sequence reads: CASSNYGASGPQHF. The CDR3 nucleotides read TGTGCCAGCAGCAATTATGGGGCTTCAGGGCCCCAGCATTTT.

V gene TRBV30 combines with J gene TRBJ2-2; possibly TRBD1 for D (6 bases). Germline CDR1 GTSNPN, CDR2 SVGIG (reference sequence). The CDR3 contains 15 residues. The V end lost 3 bases, the J end lost 6 bases, and 17 bases lay between the germline ends. CDR3 in DNA: TGTGCCTGGAGCGGGAACAGGGTTGGCGCCGGGGAGCTGTTTTTT. This codes for CAWSGNRVGAGELFF.